The clone carrying this T cell receptor (beta chain) was picked up a small number of times. Antigen: not known. Germline V gene lookup returns CDR1 GTSNPN and CDR2 SVGIG (reference sequence). Trimming took 1 base from V and 7 from J, leaving 11 bases between them. The CDR3 loop spans 13 amino acids. This specimen belongs to a study of blood T cells in healthy people across ages. The study's findings and limits: PBMCs were not sorted, which prevented a conclusive comparison of naive versus antigen-experienced cells. There was no known CMV status for donors, so expanded clonotype changes were possibly confounded.

Through a sample-barcoded 5' primer and a J-beta primer mix, a second PCR was run for roughly 7 to 11 cycles. Every individual sample yielded 3 million or more paired-end reads (each containing CDR3). TCRdb reprocessed the 5' RACE reads via MiXCR and lists one record per CDR3 protein. The table includes some 1,500,000 distinct CDR3 sequences, less than 45% detected once. The source of this sequence is a young woman in good health. The chain couples TRBV30 to TRBJ1-5; D may be TRBD1 (6 bases). Material: blood. CDR3: CAWSEGVTQPQHF. The CDR3 DNA follows: TGTGCCTGGAGTGAGGGGGTAACACAGCCCCAGCATTTT.